This T cell receptor (beta chain) was sequenced for a study of follicular helper T cells after annual influenza vaccination. TCRdb keeps only in-frame clones here, not all; method: immunoSEQ multiplex PCR. The sample lists roughly 5,900 clones, around 83% seen once, with around 0.73% in the top ten. V lost 4 bases and J lost 4; bases outside the gene matches: 0. Germline V gives CDR1 SNHLY, CDR2 FYNNEI. This CDR3 contains 12 residues. Remarks on this clone: Its antigen remains unidentified.

The time point here: 2015-2016 season, pre-vaccination. Findings and caveats of the study: ICOS+CD38+ cTfh clonality change tracked circulating plasmablast frequency change. Day 7 ICOS+CD38+ clones were most often found later in ICOS-CD38- cTfh cells.

The receptor was derived from an adult who received the influenza vaccine. The V call is TRBV2, the J call TRBJ1-2; 7 nucleotides agree with TRBD1. Material: CXCR5- memory CD4+ T cells sorted from blood, obtained on the day of influenza vaccination. The CDR3 is CASSGDSYGYTF. The CDR3 region has the DNA TGTGCCAGCAGTGGGGACAGCTATGGCTACACCTTC.